This T cell receptor beta chain stems from a study of somatic mutations in cytotoxic T cells in rheumatoid arthritis. About the study: Patient blood was drawn as 30 ml EDTA; the draw came right after diagnosis and before any treatment. Overall study findings and caveats: Patients with a largest CD8+ clone exceeding 20% of CD8+ cells numbered about an eighth of the roughly 60. An age-related increase in CD8+ clonality was seen in rheumatoid arthritis patients but not in healthy controls.

CDR1 is WNHNN and CDR2 is SYGVQD in the germline V gene (reference sequence). This CDR3 contains 15 residues. Trimming removed 6 bases from V and 5 bases from J, with 17 bases in between. Points on this clone: Antigen: not known.

Sequencing used immunoSEQ multiplex PCR; TCRdb keeps in-frame clones, though not all of them. The table lists roughly 20,000 clones, 65% to 85% of them singletons. The gene calls are TRBV10-1 and TRBJ2-1; D might be TRBD2 (6 bases). Sequencing was carried out using CD8+ T cells sorted from blood. This TCR was recovered from an adult with rheumatoid arthritis. The CDR3 DNA reads as TGCGCCAGCAGCCGGGACTTATCAAGCCACAATGAGCAGTTCTTC. Amino acids: CASSRDLSSHNEQFF.